The T cell receptor beta chain described here comes from a study of resident and recirculating memory T cells in vitiligo. Only in-frame clones appear in the TCRdb table, and some are missing; sequencing was by immunoSEQ multiplex PCR. The table lists about 76,000 clones, about 92% of them singletons. This clone was picked up one time. Patients had received no treatment within the previous three months. The CDR3 is 14 amino acids. CDR1 and CDR2 from the germline V gene are SGHRS and YFSETQ. With 4 bases removed from V and 5 bases from J, the gap between germline ends came to 12 bases. Sequenced material: blood. The rearrangement links TRBV5-1 to TRBJ1-4, with a weak D call TRBD1 (5 bases). The receptor was isolated from a male donor with vitiligo. The CDR3 sequence: CASSDAGGNEKLFF. Here the CDR3 DNA reads TGCGCCAGCAGCGATGCTGGGGGGAATGAAAAACTGTTTTTT.